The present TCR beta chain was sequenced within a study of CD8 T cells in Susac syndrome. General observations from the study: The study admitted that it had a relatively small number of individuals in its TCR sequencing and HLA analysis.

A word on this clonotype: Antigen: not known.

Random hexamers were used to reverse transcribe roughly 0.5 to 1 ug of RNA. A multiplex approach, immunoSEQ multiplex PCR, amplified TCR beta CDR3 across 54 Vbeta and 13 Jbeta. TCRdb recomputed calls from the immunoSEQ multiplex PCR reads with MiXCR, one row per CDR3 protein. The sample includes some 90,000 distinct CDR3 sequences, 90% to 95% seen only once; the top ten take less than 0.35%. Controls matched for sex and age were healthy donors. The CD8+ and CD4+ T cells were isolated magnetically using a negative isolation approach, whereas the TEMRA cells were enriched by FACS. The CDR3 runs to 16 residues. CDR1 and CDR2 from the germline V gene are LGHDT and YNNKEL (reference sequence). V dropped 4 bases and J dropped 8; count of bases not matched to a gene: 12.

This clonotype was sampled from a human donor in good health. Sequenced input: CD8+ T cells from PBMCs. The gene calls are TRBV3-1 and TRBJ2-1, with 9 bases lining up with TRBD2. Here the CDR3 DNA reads TGTGCCAGCAGCCCTAGGGTGGCGGGGGGGCTGGATGAGCAGTTCTTC. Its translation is CASSPRVAGGLDEQFF.